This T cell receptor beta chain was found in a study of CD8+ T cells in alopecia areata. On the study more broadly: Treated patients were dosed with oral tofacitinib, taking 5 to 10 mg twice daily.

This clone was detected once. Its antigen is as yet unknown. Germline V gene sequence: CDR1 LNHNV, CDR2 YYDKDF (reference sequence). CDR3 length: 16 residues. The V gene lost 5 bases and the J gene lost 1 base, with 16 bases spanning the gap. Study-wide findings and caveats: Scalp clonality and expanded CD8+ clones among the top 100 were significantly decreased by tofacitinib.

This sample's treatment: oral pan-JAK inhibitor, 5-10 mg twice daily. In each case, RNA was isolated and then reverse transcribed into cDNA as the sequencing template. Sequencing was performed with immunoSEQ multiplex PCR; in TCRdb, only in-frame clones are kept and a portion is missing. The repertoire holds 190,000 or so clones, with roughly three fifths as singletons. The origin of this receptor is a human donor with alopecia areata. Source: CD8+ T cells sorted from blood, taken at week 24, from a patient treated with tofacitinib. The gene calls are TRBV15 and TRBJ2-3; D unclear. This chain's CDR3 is CATSGADGSRTDTQYF. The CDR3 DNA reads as TGTGCCACCAGCGGAGCAGACGGCAGTCGCACAGATACGCAGTATTTT.